This note documents a single T cell receptor beta chain sequence. Its cognate antigen is unknown. This entry is derived from a study of blood T cells in healthy people across ages. Study findings and constraints: More naive CD4+ cells and higher diversity were found in long-lived than in aged donors. Expanded clonotype shifts may have been confounded, as the donors had an unknown CMV status.

Isolation of PBMCs gave at least 7 million cells per sample. A second PCR, run for roughly 7 to 12 cycles, used a sample-barcoded 5' primer plus a J-beta primer mix. All samples gave at least 2.5 million CDR3-containing paired-end reads. TCRdb reanalysed the 5' RACE reads using MiXCR and keeps one entry per CDR3 protein. The sample carries some 1.5 million distinct CDR3 sequences, approximately 39% recorded once. The receptor comes from a woman under 30 in good health. The sequencing sample was made of blood.

The CDR3 reads CSASVRAPNTGELFF. As DNA, the CDR3 is TGCAGTGCTAGTGTCCGAGCGCCGAACACCGGGGAGCTGTTTTTT. J is TRBJ2-2 and V is TRBV20-1; D is uncertain. The ends were cut back, 3 bases at V and 0 bases at J, with 11 bases in the middle. The CDR3 contains 15 residues. Germline CDR1 and CDR2: DFQATT and SNEGSKA (reference sequence).